This TCR beta chain originates from a study of cytomegalovirus exposure and HLA in healthy donors. At the level of the study: The Caucasian-associated ancestry cluster held less than 85% of 398 genotyped donors.

The CDR3 is made up of 15 amino acids. The germline V gene has CDR1 MNHNS and CDR2 SASEGT. V lost 6 bases, J lost 2 bases, and 6 bases stayed unmatched. Researchers ran the PCR with 60 Vbeta and 13 Jbeta primers. Sequencing was performed with immunoSEQ multiplex PCR; in TCRdb, only in-frame clones are kept and a portion is missing. The data show approximately 77,000 clones, about four fifths seen once. Comment on this clone: The target antigen is unknown.

Findings and caveats of the study: A few CMV-associated chains proved CMV antigen-specific in vitro. Fewer N-insertions than the 666-donor mean were reportedly shown by an Asian-associated ancestry cluster in a later analysis.

What was sequenced was PBMCs. The chain carries TRBV6-1 and TRBJ1-5; the match to TRBD1 covers 8 bases. The sequence derives from a male donor in good health and CMV-seropositive. This CDR3 is CASRAQGAGNQPQHF. Here the CDR3 DNA reads TGTGCCAGCAGAGCTCAGGGGGCGGGCAATCAGCCCCAGCATTTT.